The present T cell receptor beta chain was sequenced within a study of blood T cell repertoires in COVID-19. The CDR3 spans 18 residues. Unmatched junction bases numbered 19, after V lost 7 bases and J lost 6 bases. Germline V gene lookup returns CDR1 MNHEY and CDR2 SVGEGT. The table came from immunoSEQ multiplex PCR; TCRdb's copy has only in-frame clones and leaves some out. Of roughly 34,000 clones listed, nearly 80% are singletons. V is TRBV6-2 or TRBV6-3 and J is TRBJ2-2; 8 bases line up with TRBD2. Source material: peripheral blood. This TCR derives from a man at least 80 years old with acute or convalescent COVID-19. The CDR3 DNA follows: TGTGCCAGCACCCCCCATTTCTCCGGGACTAGTCTCTCCGGGGAGCTGTTTTTT. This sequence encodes CASTPHFSGTSLSGELFF.